This passage covers 18 T cell receptor beta chains from one sample sequenced in a study of cytomegalovirus exposure and HLA in healthy donors. This PCR relied on a set of 60 Vbeta primers and 13 Jbeta primers. Method: immunoSEQ multiplex PCR; TCRdb's copy keeps in-frame clones and lacks some. The table lists roughly 190,000 clones, approximately 90% of them singletons. Sequenced material: PBMCs. These receptor sequences come from a boy aged 2 to 10 in good health and CMV-seronegative.

The chain combines TRBV6-5 with TRBJ2-5; possible D gene TRBD2, 5 bases. The assigned J gene may be wrong: the sequence end matches TRBJ2-7 better. The CDR3 is 14 residues long. Per the germline V gene, CDR1 is MNHEY and CDR2 is SVGAGI. The CDR3 protein is CASSYSGLALEQYF. The CDR3 DNA reads as TGTGCCAGCAGTTACTCGGGCCTAGCACTCGAGCAGTACTTC.

This chain links TRBV27 with TRBJ1-2; D unclear. CDR3 length: 13 amino acids. The V end was cut by 3 bases, the J end by 4 bases, with 9 bases between. Germline V CDR1 and CDR2: MNHEY, SMNVEV (reference sequence). The CDR3 sequence: CASSLSRSYGYTF. DNA for the CDR3: TGTGCCAGCAGTTTGTCCAGGTCCTATGGCTACACCTTC.

This chain connects TRBV7-9 to TRBJ2-5, with 9 bases lining up with TRBD2. V lost 3 bases, J lost 5 bases, and 1 base stayed unmatched. CDR3 length: 13 residues. Per the germline V gene, CDR1 is SEHNR and CDR2 is FQNEAQ (reference sequence). For the CDR3, the DNA is TGTGCCAGCAGCTTCAGCGGGGGGGAGACCCAGTACTTC. Its protein is CASSFSGGETQYF.

The chain is built from TRBV5-1 and TRBJ2-2; 7 nucleotides match TRBD1. This CDR3 has 16 residues. V lost 3 bases to trimming and J lost 0 bases; unmatched junction nucleotides: 5. Germline CDR1 is SGHRS and CDR2 is YFSETQ. CDR3 DNA sequence: TGCGCCAGCAGCTCACAGGGGACCGCGAACACCGGGGAGCTGTTTTTT. Protein product: CASSSQGTANTGELFF. Drawing the rest from reference TRBV5-1 and TRBJ2-2, the complete variable domain is KAGVTQTPRYLIKTRGQQVTLSCSPISGHRSVSWYQQTPGQGLQFLFEYFSETQRNKGNFPGRFSGRQFSNSRSEMNVSTLELGDSALYLCASSSQGTANTGELFFGEGSRLTVL.

The chain is built from TRBV2 and TRBJ2-3, with D possibly matching TRBD2 (5 bases). This CDR3 region has 14 residues. The germline V gene encodes CDR1 SNHLY and CDR2 FYNNEI. V lost 6 bases, J lost 5 bases, and 15 bases lay in between. This CDR3 reads CASSPDSRGDTQYF. DNA for the CDR3: TGTGCCAGCAGCCCGGACTCCCGGGGAGATACGCAGTATTTT.

This chain joins TRBV6-5 and TRBJ2-2, with a possible D match to TRBD1 (7 bases). Germline loops: CDR1 MNHEY, CDR2 SVGAGI. The CDR3 sequence is 14 residues long. Trimming cost V 7 bases and J 4 bases, with 13 bases left between them. In DNA, the CDR3 is TGTGCCAGCAAAGGGGGCGGGGCCACCGGGGAGCTGTTTTTT. Its protein product is CASKGGGATGELFF.

J is TRBJ2-3 and V is TRBV28; 7 bases are a match to TRBD1. The CDR3 is made up of 15 amino acids. CDR1 and CDR2 from the germline V gene are MDHEN and SYDVKM. Trimming took 3 bases from V and 6 from J; bases not matched to a gene: 9. The CDR3 here is CASSFQDRRLDTQYF. The CDR3 DNA reads TGTGCCAGCAGTTTTCAGGACAGGCGACTTGATACGCAGTATTTT.

The rearrangement links TRBV11-1 to TRBJ2-5; D gene uncertain. Trimming took 0 bases from V and 5 from J, leaving 4 bases between them. Germline V gives CDR1 SGHAT, CDR2 FQDESV (reference sequence). CDR3 length equals 12 residues. The CDR3, as DNA: TGTGCCAGCAGCTTAGCTATGGAGACCCAGTACTTC. Protein sequence: CASSLAMETQYF.

J is TRBJ2-7 and V is TRBV18, with 7 bases aligning to TRBD1. J lost 2 bases, V lost 5 bases, and 12 bases had no gene match. The germline V gene encodes CDR1 KGHSH and CDR2 LQKENI. CDR3 length: 16 residues. DNA for the CDR3: TGTGCCAGCTCAACCAGAAAAGGGGGCATAACCTACGAGCAGTACTTC. Protein product: CASSTRKGGITYEQYF.

The CDR3 DNA reads TGTGCCAGTAGTAGGACTAGCGGGAGAGGGGATGAGCAGTTCTTC. Translation gives CASSRTSGRGDEQFF. The chain combines TRBV19 with TRBJ2-1; TRBD2 agrees at 13 bases. CDR1 and CDR2 from the germline V gene are LNHDA and SQIVND (reference sequence). CDR3 size: 15 residues. The ends lost 4 bases at V and 8 bases at J; junction bases unmatched: 5.

This chain joins TRBV10-1 and TRBJ2-1; 12 nucleotides agree with TRBD2. This CDR3 has 14 residues. Germline trimming cut 4 bases from V and 5 bases from J; bases unmatched to any gene: 0. CDR1 and CDR2 from the germline V gene are WNHNN and SYGVQD (reference sequence). This CDR3 reads CASSGTSGNNEQFF. The CDR3 DNA is TGCGCCAGCAGTGGGACTAGCGGGAACAATGAGCAGTTCTTC.

V usage is TRBV28 and J usage is TRBJ2-3; 12 nucleotides align to TRBD2. CDR1 MDHEN and CDR2 SYDVKM come from the germline V gene. CDR3 length: 16 amino acids. V was pared by 6 bases and J by 4 bases, with 8 bases of the junction left unmatched. The CDR3 here is CASSPTSGGPPDTQYF. CDR3 in DNA: TGTGCCAGCAGCCCCACTAGCGGGGGGCCGCCAGATACGCAGTATTTT. Full variable domain (missing parts from reference TRBV28 and TRBJ2-3): DVKVTQSSRYLVKRTGEKVFLECVQDMDHENMFWYRQDPGLGLRLIYFSYDVKMKEKGDIPEGYSVSREKKERFSLILESASTNQTSMYLCASSPTSGGPPDTQYFGPGTRLTVL.

The genes are TRBV29-1 and TRBJ2-5, with D hard to call. The end of the DNA aligns better with TRBJ2-7, so the J call may be wrong. In germline, CDR1 is SQVTM, CDR2 ANQGSEA. The CDR3 loop spans 11 amino acids. The CDR3 DNA follows: TGCAGCGTTGAAATAGCTGACGAGCAGTACTTC. The encoded protein is CSVEIADEQYF.

Only one count was recorded for this clone. V usage is TRBV14 and J usage is TRBJ1-2, with 7 bases matching TRBD1. J lost 5 bases, V lost 4 bases, and 10 bases had no gene match. CDR1 is SGHDN and CDR2 is FVKESK in the germline V gene. The CDR3 length is 15 residues. CDR3 DNA sequence: TGTGCCAGCAGCCTCGCCTCCGGGACAGCTTATGGCTACACCTTC. Protein: CASSLASGTAYGYTF.

The rearrangement uses TRBV30 and TRBJ1-6; tentatively, D is TRBD1 (6 bases). Germline V gene lookup returns CDR1 GTSNPN and CDR2 SVGIG (reference sequence). The CDR3 is made up of 13 amino acids. The V gene lost 3 bases and the J gene lost 7 bases, with 10 bases spanning the gap. The CDR3 DNA reads as TGTGCCTGGAGCCTCCAGGGGAATTCACCCCTCCACTTT. It codes for CAWSLQGNSPLHF.

The chain couples TRBV5-6 to TRBJ2-5; TRBD2 matches 7 bases. This CDR3 contains 14 residues. The V segment lost 0 bases and the J segment 3 bases; nucleotides outside the gene matches: 2. From germline, CDR1 is SGHDT and CDR2 YYEEEE. CDR3 loop: CASSLGGGEETQYF. CDR3 sequence (DNA): TGTGCCAGCAGCTTGGGGGGGGGAGAAGAGACCCAGTACTTC.

The rearrangement joins TRBV5-1 to TRBJ2-1; D uncertain. The V gene lost 3 bases and the J gene lost 10 bases, with 20 bases spanning the gap. The CDR3 has 15 residues. Germline lookup yields CDR1 SGHRS and CDR2 YFSETQ. CDR3 sequence: CASSYETTTLGEQFF. The CDR3 bases are TGCGCCAGCAGCTATGAGACCACAACCCTAGGAGAGCAGTTCTTC.

The chain recombines TRBV15 with TRBJ2-7, with 10 bases fitting TRBD2. J gave up 6 bases and V 0 bases, and 17 bases lay outside the gene matches. Per the germline V gene, CDR1 is LNHNV and CDR2 is YYDKDF (reference sequence). CDR3 size: 19 residues. Here the CDR3 DNA reads TGTGCCACCAGCAGAGAGGGGGGGTCTAGCGGGGGACCGATAGCCGAGCAGTACTTC. Translating gives CATSREGGSSGGPIAEQYF.